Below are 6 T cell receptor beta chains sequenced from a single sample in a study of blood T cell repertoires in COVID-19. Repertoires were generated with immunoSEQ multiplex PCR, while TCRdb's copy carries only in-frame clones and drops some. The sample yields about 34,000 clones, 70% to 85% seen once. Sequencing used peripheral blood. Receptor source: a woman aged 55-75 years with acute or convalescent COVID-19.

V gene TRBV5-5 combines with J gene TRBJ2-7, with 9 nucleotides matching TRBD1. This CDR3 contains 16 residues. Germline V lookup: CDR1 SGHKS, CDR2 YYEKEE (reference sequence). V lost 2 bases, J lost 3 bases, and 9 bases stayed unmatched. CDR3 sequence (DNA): TGTGCCAGCAGCTTATCCGACAGGGGGATACTCTACGAGCAGTACTTC. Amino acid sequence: CASSLSDRGILYEQYF.

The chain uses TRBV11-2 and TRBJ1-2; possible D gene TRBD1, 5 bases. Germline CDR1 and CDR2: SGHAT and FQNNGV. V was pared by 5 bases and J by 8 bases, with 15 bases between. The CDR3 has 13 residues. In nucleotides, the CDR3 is TGTGCCAGCAGCGCCCAGGGTGGTCGGGGCTACACCTTC. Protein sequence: CASSAQGGRGYTF.

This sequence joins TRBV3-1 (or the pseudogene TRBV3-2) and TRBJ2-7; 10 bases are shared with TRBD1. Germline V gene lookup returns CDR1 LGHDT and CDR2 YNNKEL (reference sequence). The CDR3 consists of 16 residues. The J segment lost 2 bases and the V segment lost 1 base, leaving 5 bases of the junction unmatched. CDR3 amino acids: CASSQAFGQGAYEQYF. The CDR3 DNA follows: TGTGCCAGCAGCCAAGCATTCGGACAGGGGGCCTACGAGCAGTACTTC.

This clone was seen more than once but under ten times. The CDR3 spells CASSGTYTEAFF. For the CDR3, the DNA is TGTGCCAGCAGTGGGACATACACTGAAGCTTTCTTT. This chain uses TRBV7-9 with TRBJ1-1; perhaps TRBD1 as D (6 bases). Trimming removed 6 bases at V and 3 bases at J, with 8 bases between. CDR1 is SEHNR and CDR2 is FQNEAQ in the germline V gene (reference sequence). This CDR3 is 12 amino acids long.

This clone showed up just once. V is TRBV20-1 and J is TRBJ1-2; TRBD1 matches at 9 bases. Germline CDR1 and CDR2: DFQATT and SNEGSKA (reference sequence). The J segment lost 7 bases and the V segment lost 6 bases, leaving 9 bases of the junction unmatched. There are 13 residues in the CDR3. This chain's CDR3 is CSASPGTGTGYTF. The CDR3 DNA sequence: TGCAGTGCCAGTCCCGGGACAGGGACTGGCTACACCTTC.

The CDR3 spells CASSLAGSETQYF. The CDR3 nucleotides read TGTGCCAGCAGCTTGGCCGGGAGTGAGACCCAGTACTTC. V is TRBV5-6 and J is TRBJ2-5; D possibly corresponds to TRBD2 (6 bases). The CDR3 extends over 13 amino acids. The germline gives CDR1 SGHDT, CDR2 YYEEEE. Trimming cost V 0 bases and J 5 bases, with 8 bases left between them.